Reported below is one T cell receptor beta chain. Its matching antigen is unknown. The record originates from a study of CD8+ T cells in alopecia areata. Overall study context: Twice daily, treated patients received 5 to 10 mg of oral tofacitinib.

Notes on the study in general: Among the cells sequenced in scalp samples are also the resident alphabeta T cells of normal skin. Clonality was higher in lesional than normal scalp, especially in alopecia totalis/universalis.

The CDR3 loop spans 14 amino acids. The V and J ends lost 6 bases and 6 bases respectively, with 14 bases between them. Germline lookup yields CDR1 MNHEY and CDR2 SVGAGI. Reverse transcribed after extraction, RNA yielded cDNA as the sequencing template. Produced via immunoSEQ multiplex PCR; TCRdb's table is partial and in-frame only. The sample includes over 95,000 clones, around 45% of them seen just once. The sequenced sample consisted of CD4+ T cells sorted from blood. The clonotype comes from a human donor with alopecia areata. The chain couples TRBV6-5 to TRBJ2-2; D may be TRBD2 (5 bases). CDR3 sequence reads: CASSPTGESGELFF. CDR3 nucleotide sequence: TGTGCCAGCAGCCCAACCGGGGAATCCGGGGAGCTGTTTTTT.